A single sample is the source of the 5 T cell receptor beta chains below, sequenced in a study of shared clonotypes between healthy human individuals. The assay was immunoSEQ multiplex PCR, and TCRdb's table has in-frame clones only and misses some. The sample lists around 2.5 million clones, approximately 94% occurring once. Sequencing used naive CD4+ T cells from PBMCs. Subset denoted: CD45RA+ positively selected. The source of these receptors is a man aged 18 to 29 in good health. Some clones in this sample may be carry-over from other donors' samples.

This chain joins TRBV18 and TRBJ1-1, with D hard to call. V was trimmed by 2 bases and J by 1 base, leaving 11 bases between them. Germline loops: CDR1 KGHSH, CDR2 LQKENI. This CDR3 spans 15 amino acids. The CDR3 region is CASSPLRDPNTEAFF. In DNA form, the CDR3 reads TGTGCCAGCTCACCATTAAGGGATCCGAACACTGAAGCTTTCTTT.

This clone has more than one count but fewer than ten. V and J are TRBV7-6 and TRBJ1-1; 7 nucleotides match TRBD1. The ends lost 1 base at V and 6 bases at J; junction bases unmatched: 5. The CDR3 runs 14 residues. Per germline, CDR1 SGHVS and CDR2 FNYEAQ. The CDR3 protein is CASSLERGLAEAFF. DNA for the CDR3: TGTGCCAGCAGCTTAGAAAGGGGGCTCGCTGAAGCTTTCTTT.

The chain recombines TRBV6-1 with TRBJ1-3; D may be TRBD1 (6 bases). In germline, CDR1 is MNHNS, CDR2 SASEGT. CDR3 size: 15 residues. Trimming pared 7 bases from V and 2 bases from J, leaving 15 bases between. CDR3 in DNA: TGTGCCAGCACCCGTTTCAGGGGTCCTGGAAACACCATATATTTT. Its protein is CASTRFRGPGNTIYF.

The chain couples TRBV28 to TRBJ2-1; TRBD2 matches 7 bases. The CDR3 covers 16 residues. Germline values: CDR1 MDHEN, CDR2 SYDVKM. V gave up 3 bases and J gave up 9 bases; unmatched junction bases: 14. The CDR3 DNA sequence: TGTGCCAGCAGTTTCCGGCGGGCTAGCGGAGCCGGTGAGCAGTTCTTC. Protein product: CASSFRRASGAGEQFF.

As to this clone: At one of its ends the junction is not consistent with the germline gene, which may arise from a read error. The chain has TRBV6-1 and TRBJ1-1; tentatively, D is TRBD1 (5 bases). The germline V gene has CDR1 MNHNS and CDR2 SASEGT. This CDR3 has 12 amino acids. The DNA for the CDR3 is TGTGCCAGCAGTGAGCATCGGGGCCTCATCTCCTTT. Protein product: CASSEHRGLISF.